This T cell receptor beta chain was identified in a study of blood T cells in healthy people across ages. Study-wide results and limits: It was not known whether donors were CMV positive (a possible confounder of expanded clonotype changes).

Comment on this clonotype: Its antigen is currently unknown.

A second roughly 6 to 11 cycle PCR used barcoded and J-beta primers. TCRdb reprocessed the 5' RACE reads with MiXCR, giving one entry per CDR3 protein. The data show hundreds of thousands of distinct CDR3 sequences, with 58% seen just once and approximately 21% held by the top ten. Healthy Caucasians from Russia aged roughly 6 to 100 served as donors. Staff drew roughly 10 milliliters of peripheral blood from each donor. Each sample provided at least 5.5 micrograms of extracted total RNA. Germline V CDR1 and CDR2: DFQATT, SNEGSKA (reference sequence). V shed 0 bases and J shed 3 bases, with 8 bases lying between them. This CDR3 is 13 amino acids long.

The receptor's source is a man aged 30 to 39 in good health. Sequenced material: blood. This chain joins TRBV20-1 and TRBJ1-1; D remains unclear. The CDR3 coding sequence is TGCAGTGCTAGAGATCCCAGGCACACTGAAGCTTTCTTT. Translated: CSARDPRHTEAFF.